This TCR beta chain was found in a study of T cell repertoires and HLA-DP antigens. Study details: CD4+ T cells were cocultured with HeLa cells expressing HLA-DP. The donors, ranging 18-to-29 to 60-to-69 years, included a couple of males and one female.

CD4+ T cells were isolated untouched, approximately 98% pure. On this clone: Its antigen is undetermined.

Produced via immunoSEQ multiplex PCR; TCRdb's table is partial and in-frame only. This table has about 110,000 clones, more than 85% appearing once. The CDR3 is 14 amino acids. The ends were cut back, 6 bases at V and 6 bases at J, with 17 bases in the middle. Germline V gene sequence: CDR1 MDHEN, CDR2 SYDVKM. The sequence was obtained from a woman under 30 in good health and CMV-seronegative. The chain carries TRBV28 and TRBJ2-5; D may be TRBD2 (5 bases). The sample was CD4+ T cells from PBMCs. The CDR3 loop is CASSGSGPGKTQYF. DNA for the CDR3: TGTGCCAGCAGCGGAAGTGGTCCGGGAAAGACCCAGTACTTC.